The clone carrying this T cell receptor (beta chain) showed up many times. The data are from a study of T cells of healthy individuals. TCRdb reprocessed the 5' RACE reads via MiXCR and lists one record per CDR3 protein. The sample lists about 41,000 distinct CDR3 sequences; roughly 4.3% were seen once. The ends were cut back, 2 bases at V and 2 bases at J, with 4 bases in the middle. The germline V gene encodes CDR1 SGHDN and CDR2 FVKESK. The CDR3 runs 12 residues. The TCR sequence derives from a human donor in good health. V gene TRBV14 combines with J gene TRBJ2-7; D gene uncertain. Here the CDR3 reads CASSQPTYEQYF. The CDR3, as DNA: TGTGCCAGCAGCCAACCCACCTACGAGCAGTACTTC.